This TCR beta chain derives from a study of cytomegalovirus exposure and HLA in healthy donors. 60 Vbeta and 13 Jbeta primers were used in PCR. Clones were sequenced by immunoSEQ multiplex PCR, and TCRdb holds only the in-frame ones, with some missing. The table includes 150,000 to 200,000 clones, around 78% detected once. Regarding the study as a whole: Another analysis was done later, and it associated approximately 15,000 TCR beta sequences with HLA alleles at 0.05 false discovery rate. V- and J-gene trimming of TCR beta was linked (in a later analysis) to a missense DCLRE1C variant.

Nominally healthy donors provided the samples, though records likely missed some immune exposures. Concerning this clone: Its antigen is as yet unknown.

The sample consisted of PBMCs. The sequence derives from a woman aged 35 to 49 in good health and CMV-seronegative.

DNA for the CDR3: TGTGCCACGCACAGTGCTGGAAACACCATATATTTT. Translating gives CATHSAGNTIYF. The gene calls are TRBV6-5 and TRBJ1-3; D uncertain. The germline CDR1 and CDR2 sequences are MNHEY and SVGAGI. The CDR3 consists of 12 residues. V was clipped by 10 bases and J by 2 bases, with 9 bases between them.